This T cell receptor (beta chain) was identified in a study of PD-L1 blockade in urothelial cancer. As for the study in general: Once treatment had started, blood was analyzed at 3 weeks (second dose) and again at 6 weeks. A median of approximately 150,000 T cells was found in the blood samples.

Added to each PCR by spiking were synthetic TCR analog templates. The table came from immunoSEQ multiplex PCR; TCRdb's copy has only in-frame clones and leaves some out. In the table there are about 37,000 clones, 82% of which are singletons. Trimming took off 5 bases at V and 3 bases at J, with 11 bases between the two ends. The CDR3 extends over 13 amino acids. Per the germline V gene, CDR1 is SGHAT and CDR2 is FQNNGV. Material: PBMCs, obtained around atezolizumab (anti-PD-L1) treatment. This TCR derives from a man aged 55 to 70 with urothelial cancer. The chain has TRBV11-2 and TRBJ2-7; perhaps TRBD2 as D (5 bases). The CDR3 sequence: CASSPSGNYEQYF. Written as DNA, the CDR3 is TGTGCCAGCAGCCCCTCCGGGAACTACGAGCAGTACTTC.